These 21 T cell receptor beta chains were all obtained from the same sample, sequenced in a study of T cell repertoires in cytomegalovirus infection. TCRdb itself ran the reads through MiXCR, one entry per CDR3 protein. Here the sample spans roughly 87,000 distinct CDR3 sequences, about 29% being singletons. These receptors have no identified antigens. Sequenced here: CD8+ T cells from cultured PBMCs, sampled from culture after CMV antigen stimulation. These receptors all stem from a human donor in good health (CMV status not recorded). Some clones in this sample may be carry-over from other donors' samples.

The genes are TRBV9 and TRBJ1-1, with D unclear. The V end lost 3 bases, the J end lost 0 bases, and 12 bases lay between the germline ends. The CDR3 is 15 amino acids. CDR1 SGDLS and CDR2 YYNGEE come from the germline V gene. CDR3 sequence (DNA): TGTGCCAGCAGCGAAGACGGACGCTTGAACACTGAAGCTTTCTTT. It translates to CASSEDGRLNTEAFF. Based on the CDR3 plus reference TRBV9 and TRBJ1-1, the full variable domain is DSGVTQTPKHLITATGQRVTLRCSPRSGDLSVYWYQQSLDQGLQFLIQYYNGEERAKGNILERFSAQQFPDLHSELNLSSLELGDSALYFCASSEDGRLNTEAFFGQGTRLTVV.

In this sample, this clonotype turned up many times. The gene calls are TRBV11-2 and TRBJ2-7, with 7 nucleotides matching TRBD2. CDR3 length: 13 residues. The ends lost 3 bases at V and 3 bases at J; junction bases unmatched: 2. Germline V gene sequence: CDR1 SGHAT, CDR2 FQNNGV. CDR3 in amino acids: CASSLGGDYEQYF. The CDR3 bases are TGTGCCAGCAGCTTGGGAGGGGACTACGAGCAGTACTTC.

The V call is TRBV20-1, the J call TRBJ2-7, with D perhaps TRBD2 (7 bases). V lost 0 bases and J 3 bases, leaving 15 bases between the germline ends. Germline CDR1 and CDR2: DFQATT and SNEGSKA (reference sequence). The CDR3 has 15 residues. The DNA of the CDR3 is TGCAGTGCTAGAGAAGGGAGGGACACCTACTACGAGCAGTACTTC. Translating gives CSAREGRDTYYEQYF.

This clonotype was seen repeatedly, ten times or more. The V and J genes are TRBV4-1 and TRBJ2-1; 7 bases agree with TRBD2. Germline-derived CDR1 and CDR2 are MGHRA and YSYEKL. The CDR3 is 18 residues long. Trimming at V came to 0 bases and at J to 3 bases, leaving 11 bases not matched to a gene. The CDR3 loop reads CASSQDLAGVGSYNEQFF. The CDR3, as DNA: TGCGCCAGCAGCCAAGATTTGGCGGGGGTTGGTAGCTACAATGAGCAGTTCTTC.

The chain links TRBV7-6 to TRBJ2-7; 8 bases are a match to TRBD2. Germline lookup yields CDR1 SGHVS and CDR2 FNYEAQ. The CDR3 is made up of 16 amino acids. The junction had 6 bases not matched to a gene; V was cut back by 1 base and J by 1 base. The CDR3 loop reads CASSLEVAGGSYEQYF. The CDR3 coding sequence is TGTGCCAGCAGCTTAGAGGTTGCGGGGGGATCCTACGAGCAGTACTTC.

The gene calls are TRBV7-2 and TRBJ1-2; D is ambiguous. The CDR3 covers 14 residues. Germline values: CDR1 SGHTA, CDR2 FQGNSA. Trimming removed 1 base at V and 1 base at J, with 7 bases between. The CDR3 nucleotides read TGTGCCAGCAGCTTAGGAGGGAATAACTATGGCTACACCTTC. Amino acids: CASSLGGNNYGYTF.

The chain links TRBV6-8 to TRBJ1-5, with D unclear. CDR1 and CDR2 (germline): MNHGY, SAAAGT. Trimming took off 3 bases at V and 0 bases at J, with 9 bases between the two ends. The CDR3 has 15 amino acids. As DNA, the CDR3 is TGTGCCAGCAGTTATGATAGGTATAGCAATCAGCCCCAGCATTTT. Protein product: CASSYDRYSNQPQHF.

The rearrangement links TRBV4-1 to TRBJ2-7; D remains ambiguous. Germline V lookup: CDR1 MGHRA, CDR2 YSYEKL. The CDR3 covers 13 residues. V lost 0 bases, J lost 3 bases, and 6 bases lay in between. The CDR3 nucleotides read TGCGCCAGCAGCCAAGATGCCGGCTACGAGCAGTACTTC. Amino acids: CASSQDAGYEQYF.

This clonotype occurred a few times. CDR3 sequence (DNA): TGTGCCAGCAGCCTGGAGCCCTCCGCCTACGAGCAGTACTTC. It yields the protein CASSLEPSAYEQYF. The chain recombines TRBV7-8 with TRBJ2-7; no firm D call. Germline loops: CDR1 SGHVS, CDR2 FQNEAQ. With 5 bases removed from V and 2 bases from J, the gap between germline ends came to 13 bases. This CDR3 contains 14 residues.

This clonotype was seen at least ten times. The chain is built from TRBV10-3 and TRBJ2-5; D is unclear. The CDR3 has 13 amino acids. In germline, CDR1 is ENHRY, CDR2 SYGVKD. The V and J ends lost 1 base and 2 bases respectively, with 5 bases between them. CDR3 DNA sequence: TGTGCCATCAGTGAGTACAAGCAAGAGACCCAGTACTTC. Residues: CAISEYKQETQYF.

A few counts support this clonotype. The genes are TRBV7-9 and TRBJ2-5; 8 bases are a match to TRBD1. In germline, CDR1 is SEHNR, CDR2 FQNEAQ (reference sequence). The CDR3 spans 16 residues. After removal of 5 bases from V and 2 bases from J, the junction contained 10 bases not matched to a gene. The CDR3 loop reads CASSPRTGLGQETQYF. The CDR3 bases are TGTGCCAGCAGCCCCCGGACAGGGTTGGGGCAAGAGACCCAGTACTTC. Variable domain in full (rest from reference TRBV7-9 and TRBJ2-5): DTGVSQNPRHKITKRGQNVTFRCDPISEHNRLYWYRQTLGQGPEFLTYFQNEAQLEKSRLLSDRFSAERPKGSFSTLEIQRTEQGDSAMYLCASSPRTGLGQETQYFGPGTRLLVL.

The rearrangement uses TRBV4-1 and TRBJ1-2; D gene uncertain. Trimming took 1 base from V and 6 from J, leaving 9 bases between them. Germline V gene lookup returns CDR1 MGHRA and CDR2 YSYEKL. The length of the CDR3 is 13 residues. The CDR3, as DNA: TGCGCCAGCAGCCAAGCCCGGTCGGATGGCTACACCTTC. Its protein is CASSQARSDGYTF.

This chain uses TRBV15 with TRBJ2-7, with no clear D. This CDR3 contains 14 residues. CDR1 is LNHNV, CDR2 YYDKDF, per germline (reference sequence). V was shortened by 0 bases and J by 5 bases, with 11 bases between the two germline ends. The CDR3 coding sequence is TGTGCCACCAGCAGAGATAGGTGGGGTCACGAGCAGTACTTC. Residues: CATSRDRWGHEQYF.

With respect to this clonotype: A much more abundant neighbour one base away suggests this may be a read error. The rearrangement uses TRBV2 and TRBJ2-1; 8 bases map to TRBD1. The germline V gene encodes CDR1 SNHLY and CDR2 FYNNEI. The CDR3 is made up of 15 amino acids. CDR3 nucleotides: TGTACCAGCAGGGAGGACAGGGAGGTAGTAAATGAGCAGTTCTTC. This translates into CTSREDREVVNEQFF.

This clonotype has a handful of counts. The chain recombines TRBV7-9 with TRBJ2-6; TRBD1 or TRBD2 may be the D gene (5 bases each). The germline CDR1 and CDR2 sequences are SEHNR and FQNEAQ (reference sequence). This CDR3 is 18 amino acids long. The V gene lost 6 bases and the J gene lost 0 bases, with 18 bases spanning the gap. The CDR3 bases are TGTGCCAGCAGTAAAAACCTTCGGGGCTCCTCTGGGGCCAACGTCCTGACTTTC. Its translation is CASSKNLRGSSGANVLTF.

Ten or more counts support this clonotype. CDR3 nucleotides: TGCGCCAGCAGCCCCTCATTGAACACTGAAGCTTTCTTT. Translation: CASSPSLNTEAFF. The gene calls are TRBV4-1 and TRBJ1-1; D not certain. The germline gives CDR1 MGHRA, CDR2 YSYEKL. CDR3 size: 13 residues. V lost 4 bases and J lost 0, with 6 bases in between.

This clonotype was detected only a few times. This rearrangement joins TRBV27 to TRBJ1-2; unclear D gene. The V gene lost 3 bases and the J gene lost 4 bases, with 9 bases spanning the gap. The CDR3 has 13 amino acids. Germline V gene data show CDR1 as MNHEY and CDR2 as SMNVEV (reference sequence). CDR3 region: CASSFQDGYGYTF. The CDR3 nucleotides are TGTGCCAGCAGTTTCCAGGACGGCTATGGCTACACCTTC.

The chain employs TRBV7-6 and TRBJ2-7, with D hard to call. The CDR3 length is 13 residues. CDR1 is SGHVS and CDR2 is FNYEAQ in the germline V gene. Trimming left V 5 bases short and J 0 bases short, with 8 bases between. The CDR3 loop is CASSLTYSYEQYF. CDR3 nucleotide sequence: TGTGCCAGCAGCCTGACTTACTCCTACGAGCAGTACTTC.

The V call is TRBV11-3, the J call TRBJ2-6; 7 positions agree with TRBD1. Germline CDR1 and CDR2: SGHNT and YENEEA. The J segment lost 0 bases and the V segment lost 0 bases, leaving 8 bases of the junction unmatched. CDR3 length equals 19 residues. The CDR3 reads CASSLDREDRYSGANVLTF. The CDR3 nucleotides read TGTGCCAGCAGCTTAGATCGCGAGGACAGGTACTCTGGGGCCAACGTCCTGACTTTC.

This clonotype was found a few times. V is TRBV19 and J is TRBJ2-5, with D possibly being TRBD1 (6 bases). This CDR3 has 17 amino acids. V was trimmed by 4 bases and J by 0 bases, leaving 18 bases between them. Looked up from germline, CDR1 is LNHDA and CDR2 is SQIVND (reference sequence). CDR3 coding DNA: TGTGCCAGTAGTACCGATTCGACAGGAGTGTACCAAGAGACCCAGTACTTC. The encoded protein is CASSTDSTGVYQETQYF.

In this sample, this clonotype turned up a few times. The chain employs TRBV7-9 and TRBJ1-6; D ambiguous. V was shortened by 3 bases and J by 7 bases, with 13 bases between the two germline ends. This CDR3 is 15 amino acids long. Looked up from germline, CDR1 is SEHNR and CDR2 is FQNEAQ (reference sequence). CDR3 region: CASSFSDLLNSPLHF. The CDR3 bases are TGTGCCAGCAGCTTTTCGGATTTACTCAATTCACCCCTCCACTTT. Full variable domain (rest looked up from reference TRBV7-9 and TRBJ1-6): DTGVSQNPRHKITKRGQNVTFRCDPISEHNRLYWYRQTLGQGPEFLTYFQNEAQLEKSRLLSDRFSAERPKGSFSTLEIQRTEQGDSAMYLCASSFSDLLNSPLHFGNGTRLTVT.